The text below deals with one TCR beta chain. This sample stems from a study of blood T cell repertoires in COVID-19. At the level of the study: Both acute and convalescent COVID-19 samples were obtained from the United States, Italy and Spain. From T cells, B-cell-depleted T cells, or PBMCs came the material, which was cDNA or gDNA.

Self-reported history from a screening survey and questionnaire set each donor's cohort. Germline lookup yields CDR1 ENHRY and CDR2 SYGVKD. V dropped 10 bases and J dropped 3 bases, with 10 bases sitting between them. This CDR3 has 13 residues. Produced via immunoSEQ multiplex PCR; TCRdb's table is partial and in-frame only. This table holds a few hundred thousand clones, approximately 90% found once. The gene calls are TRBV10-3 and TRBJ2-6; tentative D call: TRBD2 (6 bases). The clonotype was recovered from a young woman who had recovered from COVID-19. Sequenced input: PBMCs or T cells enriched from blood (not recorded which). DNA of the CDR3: TGTGCCACCGGAGGGGATGGGGCCAACGTCCTGACTTTC. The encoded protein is CATGGDGANVLTF.